This T cell receptor (beta chain) was identified in a study of cytomegalovirus exposure and HLA in healthy donors. Findings and limits, study-wide: For presence/absence analyses, sequencing depth was assumed to be roughly uniform across donors.

This clone appeared once. Its specificity is unknown. The CDR3 contains 13 residues. Between the trimmed V and J ends, which lost 8 bases and 7 bases, there was a span of 15 bases. CDR1 and CDR2 (germline): SNHLY, FYNNEI. The PCR ran on 60 Vbeta and 13 Jbeta primers. The repertoire was sequenced with immunoSEQ multiplex PCR; TCRdb's copy has only in-frame clones and lacks some. The sample lists under 150,000 clones, around nine tenths occurring once. The source of this sequence is a woman in her thirties in good health and CMV-seronegative. Sequenced input: PBMCs. The gene calls are TRBV2 and TRBJ1-5, with D tentatively TRBD1 (5 bases). The CDR3 region is CASRREGNQPQHF. The DNA for the CDR3 is TGTGCCAGCCGCAGGGAAGGGAACCAGCCCCAGCATTTT.